This TCR beta chain stems from a study of shared clonotypes between healthy human individuals. Generated by immunoSEQ multiplex PCR, the TCRdb table keeps only in-frame clones and is missing some. The sample has around 2.3 million clones; under 97% are singletons. Note on this clone: Antigen: not known. The junction shows a germline mismatch at one end, possibly a read error.

General study points: It was observed that 5% to 6% of naive CD4 clonotypes were shared across a few donors.

Germline-derived CDR1 and CDR2 are SSHAT and FNYEAQ (reference sequence). The CDR3 is 15 residues long. The investigators split CD4+ cells into a CD45RA+ naive subset and a CD45RA-negative memory subset. Specimen: naive CD4+ T cells sorted from blood. Specified subset: CD45RA+ positively selected. The rearrangement uses TRBV7-7 and TRBJ2-5; TRBD1 agrees at 11 bases. This clonotype was sampled from a young man in good health. CDR3 nucleotides: TGTGCTAGCAGCTGGACAGGGGGCTTAGGAGAGACCCAGTACTTC. Protein sequence: CASSWTGGLGETQYF.